These 20 T cell receptor beta chains were sequenced from one sample in a study of cytotoxic CD8 clonotypes in ibrutinib-treated CLL. The protocol was immunoSEQ multiplex PCR, while the TCRdb copy is restricted to in-frame clones and leaves out a portion. The sample has about 140,000 clones; approximately 77% are singletons. The sequenced sample was PBMCs, obtained after 12 months of ibrutinib treatment. These receptors were collected from a human donor with chronic lymphocytic leukemia.

The J gene is TRBJ1-2, the V gene TRBV5-6; D may be TRBD1 (6 bases). CDR3 length: 13 amino acids. V was pared by 2 bases and J by 4 bases, with 9 bases between. Germline V lookup: CDR1 SGHDT, CDR2 YYEEEE. The DNA of the CDR3 is TGTGCCAGCAGCTTACAGGGTGGCTATGGCTACACCTTC. Its protein product is CASSLQGGYGYTF.

This CDR3 is CASSPYRDRVSGNTIYF. The CDR3 DNA follows: TGTGCCAGCTCACCATACCGGGACAGGGTATCTGGAAACACCATATATTTT. This chain connects TRBV18 to TRBJ1-3; 9 bases map to TRBD1. The ends lost 2 bases at V and 1 base at J; junction bases unmatched: 6. There are 17 residues in the CDR3. Per germline, CDR1 KGHSH and CDR2 LQKENI. The full variable domain, with the rest looked up from reference TRBV18 and TRBJ1-3, is NAGVMQNPRHLVRRRGQEARLRCSPMKGHSHVYWYRQLPEEGLKFMVYLQKENIIDESGMPKERFSAEFPKEGPSILRIQQVVRGDSAAYFCASSPYRDRVSGNTIYFGEGSWLTVV.

The chain couples TRBV13 to TRBJ1-3; weak D call: TRBD1 (6 bases). Germline CDR1 and CDR2: PRHDT and FYEKMQ (reference sequence). The CDR3 has 13 residues. V lost 2 bases to trimming and J lost 7 bases, with 9 bases between them. The CDR3: CASSLLQGNTIYF. For the CDR3, the DNA is TGTGCCAGCAGCTTATTGCAGGGGAACACCATATATTTT.

The CDR3 region is CASSVTSSIGELFF. For the CDR3, the DNA is TGTGCCAGCAGCGTAACGTCTAGCATCGGGGAGCTGTTTTTT. The chain couples TRBV9 to TRBJ2-2, with TRBD2 as a possible D gene (5 bases). Germline-derived CDR1 and CDR2 are SGDLS and YYNGEE. The CDR3 consists of 14 residues. V was shortened by 1 base and J by 7 bases, with 11 bases between the two germline ends.

At least ten counts were recorded for this clone. This rearrangement joins TRBV2 to TRBJ2-1; 13 bases line up with TRBD2. The CDR3 has 17 residues. The junction had 10 bases not matched to a gene; V was cut back by 7 bases and J by 4 bases. Germline V gene sequence: CDR1 SNHLY, CDR2 FYNNEI. CDR3 in amino acids: CASIRDRGLAGYNEQFF. The CDR3 DNA is TGTGCCAGCATCCGGGACAGGGGACTAGCGGGGTACAATGAGCAGTTCTTC.

The chain is built from TRBV7-9 and TRBJ2-7; tentatively, D is TRBD2 (5 bases). V was shortened by 5 bases and J by 2 bases, with 16 bases between the two germline ends. Looked up from germline, CDR1 is SEHNR and CDR2 is FQNEAQ (reference sequence). This CDR3 spans 15 amino acids. CDR3 sequence (DNA): TGTGCCAGCAGCCCCCGGGGTCGGCTTACCTACGAGCAGTACTTC. Translation: CASSPRGRLTYEQYF.

This chain uses TRBV9 with TRBJ2-7; D assignment may be TRBD1 or TRBD2 (5 bases each). V lost 3 bases, J lost 1 base, and 8 bases lay in between. CDR3 size: 13 residues. Looked up from germline, CDR1 is SGDLS and CDR2 is YYNGEE. CDR3 amino acids: CASSGGPSYEQYF. The CDR3 region has the DNA TGTGCCAGCAGCGGGGGACCGTCCTACGAGCAGTACTTC.

This chain connects TRBV11-3 to TRBJ1-1; 7 bases are a match to TRBD1. V shed 5 bases and J 5 bases; nucleotides not matched to a gene: 5. CDR1 is SGHNT and CDR2 is YENEEA in the germline V gene. The CDR3 has 13 residues. The CDR3 spells CASSLSTGTEAFF. CDR3 nucleotides: TGTGCCAGCAGCCTTTCGACAGGGACTGAAGCTTTCTTT. Full variable domain (remainder filled in from reference TRBV11-3 and TRBJ1-1): EAGVVQSPRYKIIEKKQPVAFWCNPISGHNTLYWYLQNLGQGPELLIRYENEEAVDDSQLPKDRFSAERLKGVDSTLKIQPAELGDSAVYLCASSLSTGTEAFFGQGTRLTVV.

The chain couples TRBV5-6 to TRBJ1-2; D is unresolved. The CDR3 covers 13 residues. Germline V gene lookup returns CDR1 SGHDT and CDR2 YYEEEE. The ends were cut back, 0 bases at V and 4 bases at J, with 7 bases in the middle. DNA for the CDR3: TGTGCCAGCAGCTTGGATGGGAGCTATGGCTACACCTTC. Its protein is CASSLDGSYGYTF.

V usage is TRBV30 and J usage is TRBJ1-5; D possibly corresponds to TRBD1 (6 bases). CDR3 size: 14 residues. Deletions cut 2 bases from V and 4 bases from J, with 12 bases between. In germline, CDR1 is GTSNPN, CDR2 SVGIG (reference sequence). For the CDR3, the DNA is TGTGCCTGGAGTTGGGGGGCGGGAAATCAGCCCCAGCATTTT. Translating gives CAWSWGAGNQPQHF.

There are many counts of this clone. This chain links TRBV5-1 with TRBJ2-7; TRBD2 might be the D (5 bases). Germline V CDR1 and CDR2: SGHRS, YFSETQ. The CDR3 runs 16 residues. The V gene lost 1 base and the J gene lost 3 bases, with 17 bases spanning the gap. The CDR3 DNA sequence: TGCGCCAGCAGCTTGTCTTCACTAGAGGTAATCTACGAGCAGTACTTC. It is translated as CASSLSSLEVIYEQYF.

This rearrangement joins TRBV4-1 to TRBJ1-3; tentative D call: TRBD1 (6 bases). The CDR3 runs 16 residues. V was clipped by 1 base and J by 2 bases, with 12 bases between them. Germline V gene sequence: CDR1 MGHRA, CDR2 YSYEKL. CDR3: CASSQVAGAAGNTIYF. CDR3 nucleotides: TGCGCCAGCAGCCAAGTCGCAGGGGCTGCTGGAAACACCATATATTTT.

The chain carries TRBV4-1 and TRBJ2-7; D is possibly TRBD2 (5 bases). CDR1 is MGHRA and CDR2 is YSYEKL in the germline V gene. The length of the CDR3 is 14 residues. Trimming took off 5 bases at V and 5 bases at J, with 16 bases between the two ends. The CDR3 is CASSAIEEVDEQYF. CDR3 nucleotide sequence: TGCGCCAGCAGCGCGATCGAGGAGGTGGACGAGCAGTACTTC.

The chain carries TRBV5-1 and TRBJ2-3; no clear D. Trimming took 2 bases from V and 2 from J, leaving 6 bases between them. This CDR3 is built from 13 residues. CDR1 SGHRS and CDR2 YFSETQ come from the germline V gene. The CDR3 here is CASSFEVTDTQYF. The CDR3 nucleotides read TGCGCCAGCAGCTTTGAGGTCACAGATACGCAGTATTTT.

This rearrangement joins TRBV5-1 to TRBJ2-2, with a weak D call TRBD1 (5 bases). Deletions cut 3 bases from V and 4 bases from J, with 10 bases between. Germline V lookup: CDR1 SGHRS, CDR2 YFSETQ. This CDR3 contains 14 residues. This chain's CDR3 is CASSSGAATGELFF. CDR3 nucleotides: TGCGCCAGCAGCTCTGGGGCTGCCACCGGGGAGCTGTTTTTT.

CDR3 bases: TGTGCCAGCACCATAGCGGGAGGTAACATTCAGTACTTC. As protein: CASTIAGGNIQYF. This chain links TRBV6-5 with TRBJ2-4; TRBD2 matches at 10 bases. Losses at the gene ends were 7 bases for V and 7 bases for J; bases not matched to a gene: 4. Germline CDR1 MNHEY, CDR2 SVGAGI. The CDR3 contains 13 residues.

The V call is TRBV6-1, the J call TRBJ1-2; 7 positions agree with TRBD1. V shed 5 bases, J shed 2 bases, and the junction held 5 bases outside the gene matches. CDR1 MNHNS and CDR2 SASEGT come from the germline V gene. The CDR3 length is 14 residues. CDR3 DNA sequence: TGTGCCAGCAGTAAGGGGACAGCGAACTATGGCTACACCTTC. Translated, it gives CASSKGTANYGYTF.

In this sample, this clone turned up once. The V call is TRBV27, the J call TRBJ2-3; D unclear. Trimming pared 8 bases from V and 1 base from J, leaving 4 bases between. The CDR3 has 11 residues. Germline-derived CDR1 and CDR2 are MNHEY and SMNVEV (reference sequence). The DNA of the CDR3 is TGTGCCAGCGGTCGCACAGATACGCAGTATTTT. Residues: CASGRTDTQYF.

The chain carries TRBV7-2 and TRBJ1-4; possibly TRBD1 for D (5 bases). This CDR3 contains 15 residues. The V end lost 4 bases, the J end lost 2 bases, and 11 bases lay between the germline ends. In germline, CDR1 is SGHTA, CDR2 FQGNSA. CDR3 in amino acids: CASSSRGGTNEKLFF. The CDR3 region has the DNA TGTGCCAGCAGCTCCCGGGGGGGGACTAATGAAAAACTGTTTTTT.

This chain links TRBV5-8 with TRBJ1-4; possible D gene TRBD1, 5 bases. V lost 4 bases, J lost 7 bases, and 14 bases lay in between. CDR1 and CDR2 (germline): SGHTS, YDEGEE. The CDR3 covers 14 residues. CDR3 residues: CASSAGQVGEKLFF. The CDR3 coding sequence is TGTGCCAGCAGCGCGGGGCAGGTCGGTGAAAAACTGTTTTTT.